This T cell receptor (beta chain) derives from a study of T-cell reconstitution after alpha-beta-depleted transplantation in children. This clonotype showed up just a few times. Its target is unknown. Unique molecular identifiers were used to barcode this TCRbeta library. Each CDR3 protein gets one entry after TCRdb re-called the PCR reads with MiXCR. The sample contains approximately 210,000 distinct CDR3 sequences, approximately 15% of which appear only once. With 0 bases removed from V and 7 bases from J, the gap between germline ends came to 19 bases. This CDR3 spans 16 amino acids. Germline CDR1 reads LGHNA; CDR2 reads YSLEER. Study-wide points: About two months after transplant, alpha-beta T cells reportedly came from several hundred expanded graft clones. Recipient T cells and thymic progenitors that survived were the source of the high TCRbeta diversity seen at day 60 in some patients. Newly produced T cells mostly provided counts and TCRbeta diversity after one year, as hyperexpanded clones declined.

This TCR was recovered from a male patient aged 2 to 9 who had a stem cell transplant for acute lymphoblastic leukemia, so the T cells may come from the graft donor. This rearrangement joins TRBV4-3 to TRBJ2-7; D is ambiguous. The sample consisted of PBMCs, mostly from graft donor cells, taken 360 days after TCRalphabeta/CD19-depleted stem cell transplant. This CDR3 reads CASSQDVSQRSNEQYF. The CDR3 nucleotides read TGCGCCAGCAGCCAAGATGTCAGCCAAAGGTCGAATGAGCAGTACTTC.